The 18 T cell receptor beta chains below were found in one sample sequenced in a study of CD8 T cells in ankylosing spondylitis. Using its own MiXCR run on the 5' RACE reads, TCRdb lists one record per CDR3 protein. The sample includes tens of thousands of distinct CDR3 sequences, around 6.4% of them seen just once. Sequencing used synovial fluid, either unsorted or a sorted T cell fraction (not recorded which). The receptors shown here come from a male donor with ankylosing spondylitis.

The chain joins TRBV20-1 to TRBJ2-3; D could derive from TRBD1 or TRBD2 (5 bases each). Germline values: CDR1 DFQATT, CDR2 SNEGSKA (reference sequence). Trimming left V 4 bases short and J 3 bases short, with 20 bases between. The CDR3 spans 16 residues. The CDR3 sequence is CSAIYRGRELTDTQYF. Here the CDR3 DNA reads TGCAGTGCTATATACCGAGGCAGGGAGTTGACAGATACGCAGTATTTT.

This clonotype came up many times. CDR3 loop: CASSLGSVNSGNTIYF. For the CDR3, the DNA is TGTGCCAGCAGCTTAGGGTCGGTAAACTCTGGAAACACCATATATTTT. This rearrangement joins TRBV7-8 to TRBJ1-3, with unresolved D. V was pared by 1 base and J by 0 bases, with 10 bases between. CDR1 is SGHVS, CDR2 FQNEAQ, per germline. The length of the CDR3 is 16 residues.

In its sample, this clonotype was seen many times. J is TRBJ2-6 and V is TRBV6-1, with 7 bases matching TRBD2. This CDR3 contains 16 residues. CDR1 MNHNS and CDR2 SASEGT come from the germline V gene. Trimming removed 4 bases from V and 0 bases from J; junction bases left unmatched: 3. CDR3 amino acids: CASSGGSFSGANVLTF. The CDR3 nucleotides are TGTGCCAGCAGTGGCGGGAGTTTCTCTGGGGCCAACGTCCTGACTTTC.

This clonotype was found many times. The rearrangement links TRBV12-3 or TRBV12-4 to TRBJ1-6, with TRBD1 identical over 7 bases. The CDR3 runs to 15 residues. The V gene end was trimmed by 2 bases and the J gene end by 8 bases; junction bases not matched to a gene: 6. CDR3 bases: TGTGCCAGCAGTTTATCGACAGGGACCGATTCACCCCTCCACTTT. Residues: CASSLSTGTDSPLHF.

This clonotype has ten or more counts. This chain connects TRBV11-2 to TRBJ2-4; TRBD2 aligns across 8 bases. The V gene end was trimmed by 4 bases and the J gene end by 3 bases; junction bases not matched to a gene: 20. The CDR3 runs 20 residues. Per the germline V gene, CDR1 is SGHAT and CDR2 is FQNNGV. CDR3: CASSSPYLREAQGVKNIQYF. CDR3 DNA sequence: TGTGCCAGCAGCTCCCCGTACTTGCGGGAGGCCCAAGGGGTCAAAAACATTCAGTACTTC.

The chain uses TRBV5-8 and TRBJ2-5, with 9 positions matching TRBD2. The CDR3 length is 15 residues. Germline-derived CDR1 and CDR2 are SGHTS and YDEGEE. The junction had 6 bases not matched to a gene; V was cut back by 1 base and J by 5 bases. The CDR3 reads CASSLRAGGLETQYF. The CDR3 coding sequence is TGTGCCAGCAGCTTGAGGGCGGGAGGGTTGGAGACCCAGTACTTC.

This clonotype came up many times. CDR3 coding DNA: TGTGCCAGCAGCAGACCGGGAGCCTACGAGCAGTACTTC. It codes for CASSRPGAYEQYF. V usage is TRBV7-2 and J usage is TRBJ2-7, with TRBD2 as a possible D gene (6 bases). The CDR3 is 13 residues long. Germline V gives CDR1 SGHTA, CDR2 FQGNSA. Trimming left V 5 bases short and J 2 bases short, with 10 bases between.

This clonotype was detected many times. V and J are TRBV29-1 and TRBJ2-7, with 8 positions matching TRBD1. CDR3 length: 14 residues. The germline gives CDR1 SQVTM, CDR2 ANQGSEA. V lost 5 bases to trimming and J lost 3 bases; unmatched junction nucleotides: 9. The CDR3 DNA reads as TGCAGCGTTTATCTAGGACAGGGTGGCTACGAGCAGTACTTC. This codes for CSVYLGQGGYEQYF.

This clonotype was counted a few times. J is TRBJ1-1 and V is TRBV4-1, with D tentatively TRBD1 (6 bases). CDR1 and CDR2 from the germline V gene are MGHRA and YSYEKL. The CDR3 extends over 14 amino acids. The ends were cut back, 4 bases at V and 1 base at J, with 10 bases in the middle. The CDR3 DNA reads as TGCGCCAGCAGCCGCGAAGGGGGGAACACTGAAGCTTTCTTT. Translation: CASSREGGNTEAFF.

This clonotype was counted a few times. The V and J genes are TRBV7-9 and TRBJ1-5; tentatively, D is TRBD1 (6 bases). CDR3 length: 13 residues. Trimming cost V 5 bases and J 8 bases, with 13 bases left between them. The germline gives CDR1 SEHNR, CDR2 FQNEAQ (reference sequence). The CDR3 region is CASSRDRLEPQHF. The CDR3 bases are TGTGCCAGCAGCCGCGACAGGCTAGAGCCCCAGCATTTT.

This clonotype was recorded at least ten times. The chain uses TRBV2 and TRBJ2-6; D is ambiguous. Trimming shortened V by 3 bases and J by 0 bases, and 6 bases separated the two germline ends. Germline values: CDR1 SNHLY, CDR2 FYNNEI. The CDR3 runs 15 residues. CDR3 in amino acids: CASSEQSSGANVLTF. As DNA, the CDR3 is TGTGCCAGCAGTGAGCAGTCCTCTGGGGCCAACGTCCTGACTTTC.

J is TRBJ2-2 and V is TRBV2; the D gene could be TRBD1 or TRBD2 (5 bases each). CDR1 and CDR2 from the germline V gene are SNHLY and FYNNEI. The CDR3 runs 15 residues. The V end was cut by 4 bases, the J end by 1 base, with 10 bases between. The CDR3 DNA sequence: TGTGCCAGCAGTGCTACGGGGCAGAACACCGGGGAGCTGTTTTTT. As protein: CASSATGQNTGELFF.

At least ten counts were recorded for this clonotype. This sequence joins TRBV20-1 and TRBJ2-3, with TRBD1 identical over 8 bases. This CDR3 is 16 amino acids long. CDR1 is DFQATT and CDR2 is SNEGSKA in the germline V gene (reference sequence). V shed 0 bases and J 1 base; nucleotides not matched to a gene: 6. CDR3 protein: CSARDPGQGGTDTQYF. The CDR3 DNA reads TGCAGTGCTAGAGATCCAGGACAGGGAGGCACAGATACGCAGTATTTT.

As DNA, the CDR3 is TGTGCCAGCTCACCAGGGCCACAAGAGACCCAGTACTTC. Translation gives CASSPGPQETQYF. The chain employs TRBV18 and TRBJ2-5; D call uncertain. Germline loops: CDR1 KGHSH, CDR2 LQKENI. V was pared by 2 bases and J by 2 bases, with 6 bases between. CDR3 size: 13 residues.

This clonotype was counted at least ten times. The gene calls are TRBV24-1 and TRBJ2-1; TRBD2 aligns across 7 bases. Per the germline V gene, CDR1 is KGHDR and CDR2 is SFDVKD. The CDR3 spans 15 residues. V lost 9 bases to trimming and J lost 0 bases; unmatched junction nucleotides: 7. The CDR3: CATARGGSSYNEQFF. The CDR3 DNA reads as TGTGCCACCGCACGTGGCGGGAGCTCCTACAATGAGCAGTTCTTC.

The table lists this clonotype with a few counts. The V gene is TRBV19, the J gene TRBJ2-1; D is uncertain. This CDR3 has 11 residues. V lost 9 bases to trimming and J lost 7 bases, with 10 bases between them. Germline CDR1 and CDR2: LNHDA and SQIVND (reference sequence). The CDR3 coding sequence is TGTGCCAGCTATGGCCTTAATGAGCAGTTCTTC. This sequence encodes CASYGLNEQFF.

This clonotype came up a few times. The V and J genes are TRBV2 and TRBJ2-3; 10 nucleotides match TRBD2. V trimming: 0 bases; J trimming: 0 bases; junction bases outside the gene matches: 6. This CDR3 region has 18 residues. Per germline, CDR1 SNHLY and CDR2 FYNNEI. CDR3 sequence (DNA): TGTGCCAGCAGTGAAGCTAGTCTAGCGGGAGAGAGCACAGATACGCAGTATTTT. It specifies CASSEASLAGESTDTQYF.

The V gene is TRBV6-5, the J gene TRBJ2-1; TRBD2 matches 9 bases. The CDR3 runs to 17 residues. The germline V gene encodes CDR1 MNHEY and CDR2 SVGAGI. V shed 4 bases, J shed 8 bases, and the junction held 15 bases outside the gene matches. In nucleotides, the CDR3 is TGTGCCAGCAGTTCCGATTGGACTGGCGGGAGGGCCCATGAGCAGTTCTTC. Residues: CASSSDWTGGRAHEQFF.